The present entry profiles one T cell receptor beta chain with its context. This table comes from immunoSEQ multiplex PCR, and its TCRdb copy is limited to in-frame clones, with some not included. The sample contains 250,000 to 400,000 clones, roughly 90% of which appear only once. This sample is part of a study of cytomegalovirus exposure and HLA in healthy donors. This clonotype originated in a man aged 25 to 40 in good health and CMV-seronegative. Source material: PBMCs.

In DNA, the CDR3 is TGTGCCACCAGCAGAGATTGGGCCCGCTCCTCACCCCAGCATTTT. It specifies CATSRDWARSSPQHF. The chain recombines TRBV15 with TRBJ1-5; D gene unclear. Germline V gene sequence: CDR1 LNHNV, CDR2 YYDKDF (reference sequence). CDR3 length: 15 residues. Trimming shortened V by 0 bases and J by 10 bases, and 16 bases separated the two germline ends.